Following are 9 T cell receptor beta chains from one sample sequenced in a study of early T cells in non-severe SARS-CoV-2 infection. TCRdb passed the 5' RACE reads through MiXCR, listing each CDR3 protein once. The sample records roughly 42,000 distinct CDR3 sequences, more than 9% being singletons. Specimen: whole blood. Receptor source: an adult who was a healthcare worker with PCR-confirmed SARS-CoV-2 infection or an uninfected control (not recorded which).

The rearrangement links TRBV20-1 to TRBJ2-1; TRBD2 matches 14 bases. Germline values: CDR1 DFQATT, CDR2 SNEGSKA (reference sequence). Trimming took 6 bases from V and 5 from J; bases not matched to a gene: 9. This CDR3 is 16 amino acids long. DNA of the CDR3: TGCAGTGCCCGGCTGGGGACTAGCGGGGGTGACAATGAGCAGTTCTTC. This gives the protein CSARLGTSGGDNEQFF.

This clonotype was observed at least ten times. This chain links TRBV5-1 with TRBJ2-1, with 8 nucleotides matching TRBD2. The ends lost 0 bases at V and 2 bases at J; junction bases unmatched: 1. This CDR3 comprises 15 residues. Per the germline V gene, CDR1 is SGHRS and CDR2 is YFSETQ. The CDR3 nucleotides read TGCGCCAGCAGCTTGGAACTAGCGGCCTACAATGAGCAGTTCTTC. Protein sequence: CASSLELAAYNEQFF.

This clonotype was counted ten times or more. The J gene is TRBJ2-1, the V gene TRBV7-2; 12 bases are shared with TRBD1. The CDR3 has 15 amino acids. The J segment lost 9 bases and the V segment lost 1 base, leaving 4 bases of the junction unmatched. Germline V gene sequence: CDR1 SGHTA, CDR2 FQGNSA. As DNA, the CDR3 is TGTGCCAGCAGCTTAGTGGGGACAGGGGGCGGTGAGCAGTTCTTC. It codes for CASSLVGTGGGEQFF.

This clonotype has at least ten counts. This sequence joins TRBV7-2 and TRBJ2-7; 13 bases map to TRBD2. Germline V lookup: CDR1 SGHTA, CDR2 FQGNSA. The CDR3 is made up of 16 amino acids. V lost 4 bases and J lost 3; bases outside the gene matches: 6. CDR3 in amino acids: CASSSGGTSGDYEQYF. The CDR3 coding sequence is TGTGCCAGCAGCTCCGGGGGGACTAGCGGGGACTACGAGCAGTACTTC.

This clonotype was recorded many times. The rearrangement links TRBV6-1 to TRBJ2-6, with D maybe TRBD2 (6 bases). Trimming pared 8 bases from V and 2 bases from J, leaving 10 bases between. The CDR3 loop spans 14 amino acids. CDR1 is MNHNS, CDR2 SASEGT, per germline. As DNA, the CDR3 is TGTGCCAGCGGAGGGGAGACTGGGGCCAACGTCCTGACTTTC. The encoded protein is CASGGETGANVLTF.

The sample holds many counts of this clonotype. The J gene is TRBJ2-7, the V gene TRBV12-3 or TRBV12-4; TRBD1 matches 7 bases. CDR3 length equals 14 residues. V lost 6 bases, J lost 1 base, and 6 bases stayed unmatched. This CDR3 reads CASSPGTASYEQYF. The DNA for the CDR3 is TGTGCCAGCAGCCCTGGGACAGCTTCCTACGAGCAGTACTTC.

This clonotype has more than one count but fewer than ten. J is TRBJ2-7 and V is TRBV6-5; 15 bases line up with TRBD2. V trimming: 0 bases; J trimming: 1 base; junction bases outside the gene matches: 4. CDR1 is MNHEY, CDR2 SVGAGI, per germline. The length of the CDR3 is 18 residues. For the CDR3, the DNA is TGTGCCAGCAGTTACTCCGGACTAGCGGGGGGGCTTTCCTACGAGCAGTACTTC. Translation gives CASSYSGLAGGLSYEQYF.

This clonotype occurred many times. This sequence joins TRBV19 and TRBJ1-5, with a weak D call TRBD1 (5 bases). V was trimmed by 6 bases and J by 3 bases, leaving 9 bases between them. This CDR3 region has 13 residues. The germline gives CDR1 LNHDA, CDR2 SQIVND (reference sequence). CDR3 bases: TGTGCCAGTAGCGACAGAGTCAATCAGCCCCAGCATTTT. It yields the protein CASSDRVNQPQHF.

This clonotype was detected a few times. The chain is built from TRBV20-1 and TRBJ2-5, with 8 bases matching TRBD2. In germline, CDR1 is DFQATT, CDR2 SNEGSKA (reference sequence). J was trimmed by 0 bases and V by 5 bases; bases with no gene match: 11. This CDR3 spans 16 amino acids. The CDR3 DNA is TGCAGTGCTCGCCAGGATGTAGCGGGGTACCAAGAGACCCAGTACTTC. Translation: CSARQDVAGYQETQYF.